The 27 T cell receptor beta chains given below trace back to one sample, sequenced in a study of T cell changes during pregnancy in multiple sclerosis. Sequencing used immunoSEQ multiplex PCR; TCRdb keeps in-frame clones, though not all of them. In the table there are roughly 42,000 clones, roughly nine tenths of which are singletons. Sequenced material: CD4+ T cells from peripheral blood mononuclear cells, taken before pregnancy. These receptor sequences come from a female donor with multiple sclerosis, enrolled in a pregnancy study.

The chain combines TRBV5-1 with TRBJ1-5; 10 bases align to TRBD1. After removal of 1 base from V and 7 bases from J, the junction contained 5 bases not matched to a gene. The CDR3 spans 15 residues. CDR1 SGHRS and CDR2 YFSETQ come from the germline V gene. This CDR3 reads CASSLLGTGDQPQHF. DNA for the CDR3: TGCGCCAGCAGCTTGTTGGGGACAGGGGACCAGCCCCAGCATTTT.

The CDR3 loop reads CASTPGGTGHYEQYF. The CDR3 DNA follows: TGTGCCAGCACCCCCGGGGGGACAGGTCACTACGAGCAGTACTTC. This sequence joins TRBV2 and TRBJ2-5; D may be TRBD1 (8 bases). TRBJ2-7 matches the DNA end more closely, so the J call is doubtful. The germline gives CDR1 SNHLY, CDR2 FYNNEI. The CDR3 consists of 15 residues.

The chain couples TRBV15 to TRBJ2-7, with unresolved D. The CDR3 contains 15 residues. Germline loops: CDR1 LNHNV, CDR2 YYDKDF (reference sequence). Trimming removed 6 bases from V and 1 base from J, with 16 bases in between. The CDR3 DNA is TGTGCCACCAGAACGAACCCAAGCGAATCCTACGAGCAGTACTTC. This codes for CATRTNPSESYEQYF.

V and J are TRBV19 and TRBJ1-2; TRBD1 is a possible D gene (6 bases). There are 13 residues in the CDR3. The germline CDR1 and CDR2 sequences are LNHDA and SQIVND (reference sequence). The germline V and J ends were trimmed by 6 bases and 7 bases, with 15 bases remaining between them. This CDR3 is CASRWGGPAGYTF. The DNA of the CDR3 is TGTGCCAGTAGGTGGGGGGGCCCGGCTGGCTACACCTTC.

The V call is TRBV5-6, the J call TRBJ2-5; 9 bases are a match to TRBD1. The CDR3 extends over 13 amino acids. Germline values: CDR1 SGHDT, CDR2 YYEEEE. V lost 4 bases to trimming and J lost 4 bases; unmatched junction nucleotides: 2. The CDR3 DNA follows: TGTGCCAGCAGCGGGACAGGGTTAGAGACCCAGTACTTC. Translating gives CASSGTGLETQYF.

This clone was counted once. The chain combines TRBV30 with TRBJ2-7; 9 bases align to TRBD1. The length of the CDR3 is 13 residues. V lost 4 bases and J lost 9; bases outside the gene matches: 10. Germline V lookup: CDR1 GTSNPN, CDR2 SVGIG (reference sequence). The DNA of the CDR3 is TGTGCCTGGACTAGGGACAGGGCAAGGGGGCAGTACTTC. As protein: CAWTRDRARGQYF. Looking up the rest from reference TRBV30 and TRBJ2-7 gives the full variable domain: SQTIHQWPATLVQPVGSPLSLECTVEGTSNPNLYWYRQAAGRGLQLLFYSVGIGQISSEVPQNLSASRPQDRQFILSSKKLLLSDSGFYLCAWTRDRARGQYFGPGTRLTVT.

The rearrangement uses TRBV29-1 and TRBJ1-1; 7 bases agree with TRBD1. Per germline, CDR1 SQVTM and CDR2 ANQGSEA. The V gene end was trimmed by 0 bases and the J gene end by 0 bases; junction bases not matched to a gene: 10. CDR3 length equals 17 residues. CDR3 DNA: TGCAGCGTTGAAGATCTCCAGGGGGTTGGTATGAACACTGAAGCTTTCTTT. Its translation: CSVEDLQGVGMNTEAFF.

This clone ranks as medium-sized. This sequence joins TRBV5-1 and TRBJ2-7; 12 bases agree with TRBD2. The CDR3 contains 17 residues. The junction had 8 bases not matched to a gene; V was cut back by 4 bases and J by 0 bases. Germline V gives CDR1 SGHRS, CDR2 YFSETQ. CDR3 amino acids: CASSPGLAGDASYEQYF. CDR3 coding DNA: TGCGCCAGCAGCCCGGGACTAGCGGGTGACGCCTCCTACGAGCAGTACTTC.

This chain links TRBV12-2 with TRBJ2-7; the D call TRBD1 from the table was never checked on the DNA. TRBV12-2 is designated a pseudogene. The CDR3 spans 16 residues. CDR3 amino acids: CASRFIRHLRPNEQYF. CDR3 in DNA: TGTGCAAGTCGCTTTATCAGACATCTACGCCCAAACGAGCAGTACTTC.

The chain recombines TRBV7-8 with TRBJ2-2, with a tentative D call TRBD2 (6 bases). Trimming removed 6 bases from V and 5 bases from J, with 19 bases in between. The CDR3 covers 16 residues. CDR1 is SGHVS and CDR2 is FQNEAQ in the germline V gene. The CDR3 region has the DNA TGTGCCAGCAGGATCCAAGCCCGGGGGTTTACCGGGGAGCTGTTTTTT. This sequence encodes CASRIQARGFTGELFF.

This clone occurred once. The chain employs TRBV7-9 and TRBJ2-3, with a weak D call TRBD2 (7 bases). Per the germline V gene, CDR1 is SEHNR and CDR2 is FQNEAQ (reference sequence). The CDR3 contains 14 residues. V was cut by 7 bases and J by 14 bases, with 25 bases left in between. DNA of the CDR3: TGTGCCAGCACCCTCCCGGGGGGCGGGGCTCCGCGGTATTTT. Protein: CASTLPGGGAPRYF. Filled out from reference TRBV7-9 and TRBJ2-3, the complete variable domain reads DTGVSQNPRHKITKRGQNVTFRCDPISEHNRLYWYRQTLGQGPEFLTYFQNEAQLEKSRLLSDRFSAERPKGSFSTLEIQRTEQGDSAMYLCASTLPGGGAPRYFGPGTRLTVL.

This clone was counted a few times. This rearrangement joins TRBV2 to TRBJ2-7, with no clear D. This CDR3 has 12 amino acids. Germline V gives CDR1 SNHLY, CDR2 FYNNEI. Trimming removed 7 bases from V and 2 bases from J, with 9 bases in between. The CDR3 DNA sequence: TGTGCCAGCAACAGTCGGCCCTACGAGCAGTACTTC. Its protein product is CASNSRPYEQYF.

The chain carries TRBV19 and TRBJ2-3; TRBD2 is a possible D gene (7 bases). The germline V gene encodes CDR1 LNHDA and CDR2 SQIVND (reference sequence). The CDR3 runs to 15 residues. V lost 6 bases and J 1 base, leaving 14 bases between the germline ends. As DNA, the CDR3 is TGTGCCAGTAGCCTCGGGGGGCTCGGCACAGATACGCAGTATTTT. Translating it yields CASSLGGLGTDTQYF.

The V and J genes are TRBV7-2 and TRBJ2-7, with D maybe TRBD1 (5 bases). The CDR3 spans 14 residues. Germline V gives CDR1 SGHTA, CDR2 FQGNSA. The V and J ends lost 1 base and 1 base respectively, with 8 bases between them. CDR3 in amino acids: CASSLEGLSYEQYF. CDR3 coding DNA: TGTGCCAGCAGCTTAGAGGGGCTTTCCTACGAGCAGTACTTC.

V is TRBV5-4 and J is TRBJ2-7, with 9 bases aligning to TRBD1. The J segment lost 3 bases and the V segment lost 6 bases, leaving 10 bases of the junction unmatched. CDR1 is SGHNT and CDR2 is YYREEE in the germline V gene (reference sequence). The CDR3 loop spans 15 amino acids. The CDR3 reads CASNTGGPSGYEQYF. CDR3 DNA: TGTGCCAGCAACACAGGGGGCCCTTCAGGCTACGAGCAGTACTTC.

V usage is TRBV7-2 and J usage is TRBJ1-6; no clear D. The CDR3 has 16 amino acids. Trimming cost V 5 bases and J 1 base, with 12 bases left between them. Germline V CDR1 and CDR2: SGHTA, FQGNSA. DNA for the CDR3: TGTGCCAGCAGCGCCCGTGCAGGATCCTATAATTCACCCCTCCACTTT. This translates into CASSARAGSYNSPLHF.

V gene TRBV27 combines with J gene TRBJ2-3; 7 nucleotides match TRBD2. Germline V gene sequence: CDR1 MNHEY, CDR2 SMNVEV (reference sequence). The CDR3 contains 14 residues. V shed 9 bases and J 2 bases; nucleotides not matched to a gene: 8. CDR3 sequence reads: CARGPAGDTDTQYF. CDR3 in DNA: TGTGCCAGGGGCCCTGCGGGGGACACAGATACGCAGTATTTT.

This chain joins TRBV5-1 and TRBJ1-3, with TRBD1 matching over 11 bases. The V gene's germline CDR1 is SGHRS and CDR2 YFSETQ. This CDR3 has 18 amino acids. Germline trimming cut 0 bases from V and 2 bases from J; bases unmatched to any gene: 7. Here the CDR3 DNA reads TGCGCCAGCAGCTTGGACTATCCGGGACAGGGGGCTGGAAACACCATATATTTT. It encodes CASSLDYPGQGAGNTIYF.

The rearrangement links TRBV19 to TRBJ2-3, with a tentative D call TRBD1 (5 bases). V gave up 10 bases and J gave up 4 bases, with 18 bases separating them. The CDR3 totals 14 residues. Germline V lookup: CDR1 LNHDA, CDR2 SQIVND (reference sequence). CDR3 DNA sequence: TGTGCCATTGCCCTTCCAGGGAACGCAGATACGCAGTATTTT. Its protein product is CAIALPGNADTQYF.

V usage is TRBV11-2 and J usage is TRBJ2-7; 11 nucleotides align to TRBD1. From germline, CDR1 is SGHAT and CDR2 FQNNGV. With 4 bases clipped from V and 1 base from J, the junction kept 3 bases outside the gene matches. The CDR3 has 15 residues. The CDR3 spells CASSYGQGASYEQYF. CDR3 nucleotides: TGTGCCAGCAGCTACGGACAGGGGGCTTCCTACGAGCAGTACTTC.

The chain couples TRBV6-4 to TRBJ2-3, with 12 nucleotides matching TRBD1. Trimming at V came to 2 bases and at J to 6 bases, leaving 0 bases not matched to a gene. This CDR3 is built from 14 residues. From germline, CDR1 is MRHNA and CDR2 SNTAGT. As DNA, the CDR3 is TGTGCCAGCAGTGACGGGACAGGGGGCGATACGCAGTATTTT. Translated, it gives CASSDGTGGDTQYF.

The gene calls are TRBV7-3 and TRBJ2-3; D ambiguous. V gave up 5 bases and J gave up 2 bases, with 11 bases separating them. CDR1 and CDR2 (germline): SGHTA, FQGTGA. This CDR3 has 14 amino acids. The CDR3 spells CASSRHSSTDTQYF. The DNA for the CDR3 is TGTGCCAGCAGCAGACACAGTTCCACAGATACGCAGTATTTT.

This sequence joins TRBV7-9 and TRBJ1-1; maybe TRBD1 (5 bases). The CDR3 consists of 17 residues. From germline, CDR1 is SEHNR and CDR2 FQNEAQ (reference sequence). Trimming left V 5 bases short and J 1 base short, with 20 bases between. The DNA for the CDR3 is TGTGCCAGCAGCACTGGACGGGGCGGGGGAAGGAACACTGAAGCTTTCTTT. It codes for CASSTGRGGGRNTEAFF.

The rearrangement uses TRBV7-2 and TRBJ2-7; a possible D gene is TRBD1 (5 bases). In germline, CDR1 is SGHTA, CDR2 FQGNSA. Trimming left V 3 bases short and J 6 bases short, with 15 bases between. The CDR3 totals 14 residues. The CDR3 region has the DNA TGTGCCAGCAGCTTCAAGGGGATGTTGGGCGAGCAGTACTTC. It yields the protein CASSFKGMLGEQYF. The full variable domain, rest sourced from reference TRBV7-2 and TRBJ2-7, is GAGVSQSPSNKVTEKGKDVELRCDPISGHTALYWYRQSLGQGLEFLIYFQGNSAPDKSGLPSDRFSAERTGGSVSTLTIQRTQQEDSAVYLCASSFKGMLGEQYFGPGTRLTVT.

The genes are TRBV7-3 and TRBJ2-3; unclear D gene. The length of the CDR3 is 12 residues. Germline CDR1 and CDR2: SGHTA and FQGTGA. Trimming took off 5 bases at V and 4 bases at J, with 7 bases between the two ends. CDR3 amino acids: CASSPLADTQYF. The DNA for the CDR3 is TGTGCCAGCAGCCCCCTCGCAGATACGCAGTATTTT.

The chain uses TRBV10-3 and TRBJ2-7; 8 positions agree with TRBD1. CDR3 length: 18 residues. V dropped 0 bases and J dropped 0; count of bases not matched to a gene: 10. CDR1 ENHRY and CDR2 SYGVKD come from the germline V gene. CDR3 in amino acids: CAISESTGAQAGSYEQYF. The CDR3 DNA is TGTGCCATCAGTGAGTCGACAGGGGCGCAAGCCGGCTCCTACGAGCAGTACTTC.

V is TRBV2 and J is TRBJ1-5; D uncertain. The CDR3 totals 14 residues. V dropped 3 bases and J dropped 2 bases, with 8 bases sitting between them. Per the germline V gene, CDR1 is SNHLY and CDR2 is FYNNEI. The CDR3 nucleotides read TGTGCCAGCAGTGAGTCCCCGGGCAATCAGCCCCAGCATTTT. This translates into CASSESPGNQPQHF.